These 2 T cell receptor beta chains came from one sample sequenced in a study of post-analysis software for immune sequencing data. The study's findings and limits: Patients showed TRBV5-6, TRBV5-1 and TRBV20-1 among roughly 5 TRBV segments more frequent than in controls.

Tagging with unique molecular identifiers was a feature of the TCR beta cDNA libraries. From the PCR reads, TCRdb called clonotypes with MiXCR, one entry per CDR3 protein. The top ten hold roughly 4.4% of the sample, which has under 900,000 distinct CDR3 sequences, roughly 58% seen once. Their cognate antigens are unknown. Sequenced: blood. The origin of the receptors is a girl aged 5-17 years with multiple sclerosis.

This clonotype has just a few counts. This chain links TRBV6-1 with TRBJ2-7; weak D call: TRBD1 (5 bases). Germline CDR1 reads MNHNS; CDR2 reads SASEGT. The CDR3 runs to 15 residues. V lost 2 bases to trimming and J lost 5 bases, with 16 bases between them. The CDR3 DNA follows: TGTGCCAGCAGTGAAATGGGCAGGGATGTCCACGAGCAGTACTTC. This codes for CASSEMGRDVHEQYF.

Only a few counts were recorded for this clonotype. The rearrangement links TRBV4-1 to TRBJ1-5; no reliable D call. V was pared by 0 bases and J by 4 bases, with 13 bases between. The CDR3 totals 16 residues. The germline gives CDR1 MGHRA, CDR2 YSYEKL. CDR3 sequence: CASSQDEAATNQPQHF. In DNA form, the CDR3 reads TGCGCCAGCAGCCAAGATGAGGCAGCTACAAATCAGCCCCAGCATTTT.